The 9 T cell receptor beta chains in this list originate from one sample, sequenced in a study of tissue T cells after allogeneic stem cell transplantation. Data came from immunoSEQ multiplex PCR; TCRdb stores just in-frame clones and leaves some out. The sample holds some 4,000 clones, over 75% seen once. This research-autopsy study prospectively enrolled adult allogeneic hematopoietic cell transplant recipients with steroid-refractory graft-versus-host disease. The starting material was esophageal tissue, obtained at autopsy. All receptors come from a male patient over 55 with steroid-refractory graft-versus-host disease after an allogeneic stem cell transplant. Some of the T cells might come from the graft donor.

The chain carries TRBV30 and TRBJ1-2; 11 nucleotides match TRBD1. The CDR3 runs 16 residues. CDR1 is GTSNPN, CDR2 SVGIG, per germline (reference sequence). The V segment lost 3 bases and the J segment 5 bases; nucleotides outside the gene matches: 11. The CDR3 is CAWSRDRGTLEYGYTF. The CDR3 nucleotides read TGTGCCTGGAGCCGGGACAGGGGGACCTTAGAGTATGGCTACACCTTC.

The CDR3 DNA reads as TGTGCCAGCACTCACGGAGGACGTGGCTACACCTTC. Its translation: CASTHGGRGYTF. The V call is TRBV28, the J call TRBJ1-2; D call uncertain. CDR1 and CDR2 (germline): MDHEN, SYDVKM. CDR3 length equals 12 residues. V dropped 7 bases and J dropped 7 bases, with 13 bases sitting between them.

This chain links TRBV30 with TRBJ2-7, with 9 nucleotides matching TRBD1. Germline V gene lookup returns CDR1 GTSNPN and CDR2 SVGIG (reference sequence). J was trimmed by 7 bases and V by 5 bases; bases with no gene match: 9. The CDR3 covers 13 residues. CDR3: CAWEQGAAREQYF. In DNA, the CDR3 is TGTGCCTGGGAACAGGGGGCGGCGAGGGAGCAGTACTTC.

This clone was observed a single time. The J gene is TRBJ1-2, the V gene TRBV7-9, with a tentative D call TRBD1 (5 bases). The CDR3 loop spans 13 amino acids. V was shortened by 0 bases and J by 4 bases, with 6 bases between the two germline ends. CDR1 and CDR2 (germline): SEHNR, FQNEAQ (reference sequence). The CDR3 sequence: CASSLAGAYGYTF. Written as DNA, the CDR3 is TGTGCCAGCAGCTTAGCTGGGGCCTATGGCTACACCTTC.

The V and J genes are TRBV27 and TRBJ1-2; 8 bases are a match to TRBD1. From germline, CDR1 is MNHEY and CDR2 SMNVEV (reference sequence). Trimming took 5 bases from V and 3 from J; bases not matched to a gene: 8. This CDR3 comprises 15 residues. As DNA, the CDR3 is TGTGCCAGCAGTCCTTCGACAGGGGAGGACTATGGCTACACCTTC. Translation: CASSPSTGEDYGYTF.

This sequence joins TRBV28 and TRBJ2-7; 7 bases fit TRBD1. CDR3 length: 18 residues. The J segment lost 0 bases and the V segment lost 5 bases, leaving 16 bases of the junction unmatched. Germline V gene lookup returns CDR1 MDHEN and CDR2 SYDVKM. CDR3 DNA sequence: TGTGCCAGCAGTGCGTACCCGACAGGGCCCGAGTCCTCCTACGAGCAGTACTTC. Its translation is CASSAYPTGPESSYEQYF.

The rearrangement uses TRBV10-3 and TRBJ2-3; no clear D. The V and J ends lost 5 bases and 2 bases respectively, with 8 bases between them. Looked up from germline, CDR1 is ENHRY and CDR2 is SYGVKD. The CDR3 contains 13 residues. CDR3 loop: CAISPDATDTQYF. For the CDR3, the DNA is TGTGCCATCAGTCCAGATGCCACAGATACGCAGTATTTT.

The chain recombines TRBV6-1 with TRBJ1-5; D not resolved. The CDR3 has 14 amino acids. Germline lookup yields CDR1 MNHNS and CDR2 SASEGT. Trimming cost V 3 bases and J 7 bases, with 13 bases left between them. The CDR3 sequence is CASSDPGRVQPQHF. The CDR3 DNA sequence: TGTGCCAGCAGTGACCCCGGGAGGGTGCAGCCCCAGCATTTT.

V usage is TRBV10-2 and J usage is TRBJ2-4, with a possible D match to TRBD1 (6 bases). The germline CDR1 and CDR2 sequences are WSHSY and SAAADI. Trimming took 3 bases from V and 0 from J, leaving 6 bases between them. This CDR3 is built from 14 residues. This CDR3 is CASSDRGAKNIQYF. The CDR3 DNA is TGCGCCAGCAGTGACAGGGGAGCCAAAAACATTCAGTACTTC.